This T cell receptor beta chain was recovered during a study of cytomegalovirus exposure and HLA in healthy donors. PCR primers comprised 60 Vbeta and 13 Jbeta primers. Repertoires were generated with immunoSEQ multiplex PCR, while TCRdb's copy carries only in-frame clones and drops some. The data hold under 150,000 clones, with roughly four fifths observed a single time. CDR3 length: 13 residues. Germline-derived CDR1 and CDR2 are GTSNPN and SVGIG (reference sequence). V was clipped by 1 base and J by 4 bases, with 8 bases between them. This chain uses TRBV30 with TRBJ1-5, with D uncertain. Sequences were obtained from PBMCs. This sequence originates from a boy between 10 and 17 years old in good health and CMV-seronegative. CDR3 bases: TGTGCCTGGAGTGGCGGAATGAATCAGCCCCAGCATTTT. As protein: CAWSGGMNQPQHF. Based on the CDR3 plus reference TRBV30 and TRBJ1-5, the full variable domain is SQTIHQWPATLVQPVGSPLSLECTVEGTSNPNLYWYRQAAGRGLQLLFYSVGIGQISSEVPQNLSASRPQDRQFILSSKKLLLSDSGFYLCAWSGGMNQPQHFGDGTRLSIL.